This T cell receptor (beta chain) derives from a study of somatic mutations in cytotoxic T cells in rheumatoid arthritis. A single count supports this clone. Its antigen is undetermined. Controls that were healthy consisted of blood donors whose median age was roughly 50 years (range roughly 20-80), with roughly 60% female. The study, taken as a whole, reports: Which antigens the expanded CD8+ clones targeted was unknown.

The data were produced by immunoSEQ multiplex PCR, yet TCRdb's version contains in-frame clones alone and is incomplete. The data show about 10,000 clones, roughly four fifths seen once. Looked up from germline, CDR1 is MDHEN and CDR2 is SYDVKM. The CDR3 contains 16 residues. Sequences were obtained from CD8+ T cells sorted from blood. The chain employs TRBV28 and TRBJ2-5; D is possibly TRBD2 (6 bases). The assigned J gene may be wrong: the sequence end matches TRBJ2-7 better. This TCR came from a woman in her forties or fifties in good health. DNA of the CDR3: TGTGCCAGCAGCCTGGAGAGGGGAGGCCCCTGGGACGAGCAGTACTTC. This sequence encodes CASSLERGGPWDEQYF.